This TCR beta chain came from a study of T cell responses to AZD1222 COVID-19 vaccine. The data were produced by immunoSEQ multiplex PCR, yet TCRdb's version contains in-frame clones alone and is incomplete. This table holds about 140,000 clones, 93% found once. Germline CDR1 LNHDA, CDR2 SQIVND (reference sequence). The CDR3 has 16 amino acids. V trimming: 6 bases; J trimming: 8 bases; junction bases outside the gene matches: 11. This receptor was taken from an adult in good health. The chain uses TRBV19 and TRBJ2-3; 13 bases map to TRBD2. The specimen was peripheral blood, collected on day 0 of AZD1222 vaccination. The chain's CDR3 is CASRTGLAGSRFTQYF. CDR3 coding DNA: TGTGCCAGTAGGACGGGACTAGCGGGATCCCGCTTTACGCAGTATTTT.